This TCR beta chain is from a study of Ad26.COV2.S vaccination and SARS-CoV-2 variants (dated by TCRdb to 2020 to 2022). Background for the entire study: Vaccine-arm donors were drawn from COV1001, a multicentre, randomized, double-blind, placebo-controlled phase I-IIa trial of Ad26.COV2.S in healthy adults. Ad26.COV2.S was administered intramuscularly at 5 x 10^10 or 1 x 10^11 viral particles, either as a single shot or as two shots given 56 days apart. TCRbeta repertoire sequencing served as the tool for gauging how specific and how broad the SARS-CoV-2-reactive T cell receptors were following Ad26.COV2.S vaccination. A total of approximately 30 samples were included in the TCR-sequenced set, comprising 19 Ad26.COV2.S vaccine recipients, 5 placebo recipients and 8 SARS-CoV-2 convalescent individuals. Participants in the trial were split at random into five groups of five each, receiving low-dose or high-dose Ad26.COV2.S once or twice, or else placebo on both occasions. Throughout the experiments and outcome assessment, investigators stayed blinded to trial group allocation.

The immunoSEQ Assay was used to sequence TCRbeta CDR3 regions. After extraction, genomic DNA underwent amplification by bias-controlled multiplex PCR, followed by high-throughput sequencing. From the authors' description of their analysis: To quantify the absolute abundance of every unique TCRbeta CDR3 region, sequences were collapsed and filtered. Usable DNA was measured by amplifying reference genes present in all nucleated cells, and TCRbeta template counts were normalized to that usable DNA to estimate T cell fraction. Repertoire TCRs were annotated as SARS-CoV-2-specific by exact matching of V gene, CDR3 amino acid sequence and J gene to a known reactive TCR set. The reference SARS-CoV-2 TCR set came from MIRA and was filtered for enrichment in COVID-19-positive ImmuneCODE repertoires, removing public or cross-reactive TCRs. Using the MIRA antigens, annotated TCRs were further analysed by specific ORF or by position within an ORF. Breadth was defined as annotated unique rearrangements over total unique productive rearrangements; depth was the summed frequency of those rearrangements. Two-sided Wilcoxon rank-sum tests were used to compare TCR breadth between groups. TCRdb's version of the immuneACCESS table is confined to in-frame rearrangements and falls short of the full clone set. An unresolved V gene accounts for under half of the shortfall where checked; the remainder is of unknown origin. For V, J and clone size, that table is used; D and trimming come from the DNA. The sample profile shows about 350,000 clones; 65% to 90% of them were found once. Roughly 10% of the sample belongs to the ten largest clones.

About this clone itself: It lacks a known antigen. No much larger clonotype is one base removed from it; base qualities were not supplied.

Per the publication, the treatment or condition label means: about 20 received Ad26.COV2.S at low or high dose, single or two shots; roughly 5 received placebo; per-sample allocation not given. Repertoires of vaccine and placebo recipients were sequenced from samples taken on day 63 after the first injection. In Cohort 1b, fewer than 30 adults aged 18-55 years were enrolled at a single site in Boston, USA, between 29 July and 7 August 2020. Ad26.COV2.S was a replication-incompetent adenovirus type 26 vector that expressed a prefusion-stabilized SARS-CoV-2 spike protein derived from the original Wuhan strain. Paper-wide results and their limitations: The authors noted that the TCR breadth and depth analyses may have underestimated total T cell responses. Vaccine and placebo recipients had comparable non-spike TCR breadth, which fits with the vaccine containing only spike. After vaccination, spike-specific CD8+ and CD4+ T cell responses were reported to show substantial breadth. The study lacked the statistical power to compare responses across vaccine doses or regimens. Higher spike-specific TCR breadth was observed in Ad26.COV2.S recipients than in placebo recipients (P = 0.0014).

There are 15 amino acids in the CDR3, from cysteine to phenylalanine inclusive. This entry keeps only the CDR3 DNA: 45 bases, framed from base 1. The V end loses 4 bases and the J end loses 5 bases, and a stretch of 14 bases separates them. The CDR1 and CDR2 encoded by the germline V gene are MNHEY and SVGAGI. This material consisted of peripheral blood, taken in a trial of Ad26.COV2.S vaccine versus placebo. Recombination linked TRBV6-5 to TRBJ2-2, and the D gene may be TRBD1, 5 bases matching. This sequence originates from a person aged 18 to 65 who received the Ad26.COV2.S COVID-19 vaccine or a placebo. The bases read TGTGCCAGCAGTTTTCTCCAGGGATATACCGGGGAGCTGTTTTTT. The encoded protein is CASSFLQGYTGELFF.